Below, 15 T cell receptor beta chains from the same sample are listed, as sequenced in a study of T cell responses to AZD1222 COVID-19 vaccine. Generated by immunoSEQ multiplex PCR, the TCRdb table keeps only in-frame clones and is missing some. Counted here are about 120,000 clones, around nine tenths occurring once; the ten biggest clones make up 9% to 15%. Here the sequenced sample was peripheral blood, taken on day 0 of AZD1222 vaccination. The source is an adult in good health.

V usage is TRBV7-9 and J usage is TRBJ2-5; D is uncertain. V lost 2 bases to trimming and J lost 1 base, with 5 bases between them. The length of the CDR3 is 13 residues. Germline assignment: CDR1 SEHNR and CDR2 FQNEAQ (reference sequence). The CDR3 nucleotides are TGTGCCAGCAGCTTATCTGTCCAAGAGACCCAGTACTTC. Protein sequence: CASSLSVQETQYF.

V gene TRBV9 combines with J gene TRBJ2-3; D gene ambiguous. CDR1 is SGDLS, CDR2 YYNGEE, per germline. CDR3 length: 15 amino acids. V lost 0 bases and J 2 bases, leaving 10 bases between the germline ends. Here the CDR3 DNA reads TGTGCCAGCAGCGTAGAGGAGTACCCCACAGATACGCAGTATTTT. It encodes CASSVEEYPTDTQYF.

The V gene is TRBV27, the J gene TRBJ2-1; TRBD2 agrees at 15 bases. Germline V lookup: CDR1 MNHEY, CDR2 SMNVEV (reference sequence). V lost 4 bases, J lost 7 bases, and 8 bases stayed unmatched. The length of the CDR3 is 17 residues. The CDR3 sequence: CASSSWTSGRALNEQFF. DNA of the CDR3: TGTGCCAGCAGTTCCTGGACTAGCGGGAGGGCCTTGAATGAGCAGTTCTTC.

This rearrangement joins TRBV28 to TRBJ1-1; the D gene is possibly TRBD1 (6 bases). The CDR3 loop spans 15 amino acids. CDR1 MDHEN and CDR2 SYDVKM come from the germline V gene. The germline V and J ends were trimmed by 2 bases and 3 bases, with 13 bases remaining between them. The CDR3 sequence is CASSLDQGIYTEAFF. CDR3 nucleotide sequence: TGTGCCAGCAGTTTAGATCAGGGGATATACACTGAAGCTTTCTTT.

The rearrangement links TRBV11-2 to TRBJ2-1; D is possibly TRBD1 or TRBD2 (5 bases each). CDR3 length: 17 residues. V shed 1 base and J shed 7 bases, with 20 bases lying between them. The V gene's germline CDR1 is SGHAT and CDR2 FQNNGV. CDR3 in DNA: TGTGCCAGCAGCTTAGGCCCTTCGACTATCGGGACGAATGAGCAGTTCTTC. This translates into CASSLGPSTIGTNEQFF.

The chain combines TRBV30 with TRBJ1-4; 9 bases match TRBD1. Unmatched junction bases numbered 6, after V lost 4 bases and J lost 6 bases. CDR1 and CDR2 from the germline V gene are GTSNPN and SVGIG (reference sequence). The CDR3 is 14 amino acids. CDR3 sequence reads: CAWTRGQGHEKLFF. In DNA form, the CDR3 reads TGTGCCTGGACTCGGGGACAGGGTCATGAAAAACTGTTTTTT.

In its sample, this clone was seen once. The J gene is TRBJ2-7, the V gene TRBV7-3; perhaps TRBD2 as D (5 bases). The CDR3 is made up of 15 amino acids. CDR1 and CDR2 from the germline V gene are SGHTA and FQGTGA. Deletions cut 3 bases from V and 4 bases from J, with 16 bases between. This CDR3 is CASSFTGVVVYEQYF. The CDR3, as DNA: TGTGCCAGCAGCTTCACCGGGGTCGTGGTGTACGAGCAGTACTTC.

The chain joins TRBV7-2 to TRBJ1-1; 9 bases align to TRBD1. J was trimmed by 0 bases and V by 5 bases; bases with no gene match: 7. Germline V gene data show CDR1 as SGHTA and CDR2 as FQGNSA. This CDR3 comprises 16 residues. CDR3 protein: CASSPRGTGMNTEAFF. The CDR3 DNA follows: TGTGCCAGCAGCCCCCGAGGGACAGGGATGAACACTGAAGCTTTCTTT.

J is TRBJ1-1 and V is TRBV7-2; 7 positions agree with TRBD1. This CDR3 is 15 amino acids long. The germline V gene has CDR1 SGHTA and CDR2 FQGNSA. V lost 4 bases and J lost 1; bases outside the gene matches: 6. CDR3 sequence (DNA): TGTGCCAGCAGCTCCGGGACAGTGAGGAACACTGAAGCTTTCTTT. Translation: CASSSGTVRNTEAFF.

The chain recombines TRBV18 with TRBJ2-3; a possible D gene is TRBD2 (6 bases). Trimming left V 6 bases short and J 1 base short, with 17 bases between. Per germline, CDR1 KGHSH and CDR2 LQKENI. This CDR3 is 16 amino acids long. The CDR3 spells CASSSAGTAGTDTQYF. Written as DNA, the CDR3 is TGTGCCAGCTCTTCCGCCGGGACTGCCGGCACAGATACGCAGTATTTT.

The chain is built from TRBV3-1 (or the pseudogene TRBV3-2) and TRBJ1-1; the D is unclear. V lost 7 bases and J lost 7, with 10 bases in between. The germline gives CDR1 LGHDT, CDR2 YNNKEL (reference sequence). The CDR3 has 11 residues. This CDR3 reads CASTQADEAFF. CDR3 DNA sequence: TGTGCCAGCACCCAGGCGGATGAAGCTTTCTTT.

This clone was found a few times. The chain employs TRBV6-6 and TRBJ1-5, with no clear D. Germline CDR1 and CDR2: MNHNY and SVGAGI (reference sequence). Trimming took 7 bases from V and 5 from J, leaving 15 bases between them. The CDR3 has 14 amino acids. CDR3 region: CASKMNTRDQPQHF. CDR3 coding DNA: TGTGCCAGCAAGATGAATACGCGTGATCAGCCCCAGCATTTT.

V is TRBV19 and J is TRBJ2-7; 7 bases line up with TRBD2. V shed 10 bases, J shed 1 base, and the junction held 7 bases outside the gene matches. This CDR3 spans 13 amino acids. The germline V gene has CDR1 LNHDA and CDR2 SQIVND (reference sequence). CDR3 region: CATALAVSYEQYF. DNA for the CDR3: TGTGCCACTGCTCTAGCGGTGTCCTACGAGCAGTACTTC.

The J gene is TRBJ2-1, the V gene TRBV28; the match to TRBD1 covers 7 bases. This CDR3 comprises 14 residues. V lost 3 bases to trimming and J lost 8 bases; unmatched junction nucleotides: 7. Germline assignment: CDR1 MDHEN and CDR2 SYDVKM. The DNA of the CDR3 is TGTGCCAGCAGTTTCGACAGGGTAGTGCATGAGCAGTTCTTC. It is translated as CASSFDRVVHEQFF.

The rearrangement links TRBV5-1 to TRBJ2-1; TRBD1 might be the D (5 bases). CDR3 length equals 16 residues. Trimming took off 1 base at V and 2 bases at J, with 13 bases between the two ends. Germline lookup yields CDR1 SGHRS and CDR2 YFSETQ. DNA of the CDR3: TGCGCCAGCAGCTTGCAGGGTACCTGGGCCTACAATGAGCAGTTCTTC. Translation: CASSLQGTWAYNEQFF. Variable domain in full (rest from reference TRBV5-1 and TRBJ2-1): KAGVTQTPRYLIKTRGQQVTLSCSPISGHRSVSWYQQTPGQGLQFLFEYFSETQRNKGNFPGRFSGRQFSNSRSEMNVSTLELGDSALYLCASSLQGTWAYNEQFFGPGTRLTVL.